What follows describes a single TCR beta chain. Germline V lookup: CDR1 SGHRS, CDR2 YFSETQ. The CDR3 runs to 14 residues. The V gene end was trimmed by 3 bases and the J gene end by 0 bases; junction bases not matched to a gene: 1. This specimen comes from a study of blood T cell repertoires in COVID-19. Study in general: Italy, Spain and the United States were the sources of the convalescent and acute COVID-19 samples.

Some clones are missing from TCRdb's copy, which holds only in-frame ones; the method was immunoSEQ multiplex PCR. The sample holds about 220,000 clones; around 85% are singletons and the top ten take 2.4%. The source of this sequence is a woman in her seventies with COVID-19, enrolled during active disease. The rearrangement joins TRBV5-1 to TRBJ1-1, with 8 bases identical to TRBD1. Sequencing was done on a sample of peripheral blood. Here the CDR3 DNA reads TGCGCCAGCAGCTACAGGGGGGTGAACACTGAAGCTTTCTTT. Translating it yields CASSYRGVNTEAFF.